The clone carrying this T cell receptor (beta chain) was picked up one time. CDR1 and CDR2 (germline): MNHNS, SASEGT. The CDR3 length is 14 residues. Trimming removed 2 bases at V and 4 bases at J, with 11 bases between. This record comes from a study of sequential checkpoint blockade in melanoma. Background on the study: Maintenance nivolumab came after either treatment sequence.

Assay used: immunoSEQ multiplex PCR; TCRdb lists only in-frame clones, some missing. Here the sample spans around 11,000 clones, about three fifths being singletons. Treatment specified: randomized to nivolumab then ipilimumab (arm A) or the reverse (arm B). Patients had received no earlier DNA-damaging chemotherapy. Live CD3+CD8+ CD19− CD56− cells were sorted from PBMCs. The input for sequencing was CD8+ T cells sorted from blood (inferred from file names), taken from a patient given nivolumab and ipilimumab in sequence. The sequence derives from a human donor with melanoma. The V and J genes are TRBV6-1 and TRBJ1-2; D gene ambiguous. The CDR3 sequence: CASSEWADFYGYTF. CDR3 nucleotide sequence: TGTGCCAGCAGTGAATGGGCGGACTTCTATGGCTACACCTTC.